The 16 T cell receptor beta chains below were found in one sample sequenced in a study of blood T cell repertoires in COVID-19. Clones were sequenced by immunoSEQ multiplex PCR, and TCRdb holds only the in-frame ones, with some missing. This table has under 300,000 clones, 90% appearing once. What was sequenced was peripheral blood. Receptors were obtained from a woman aged 60 to 75 with COVID-19, enrolled during active disease.

The J gene is TRBJ1-4, the V gene TRBV15; 9 positions match TRBD1. V dropped 0 bases and J dropped 3; count of bases not matched to a gene: 2. The CDR3 has 16 residues. The germline gives CDR1 LNHNV, CDR2 YYDKDF (reference sequence). The CDR3 region is CATSRDRTGANEKLFF. CDR3 DNA: TGTGCCACCAGCAGAGATAGGACAGGGGCTAATGAAAAACTGTTTTTT.

This clone was seen just once. The rearrangement joins TRBV4-1 to TRBJ2-5; a possible D gene is TRBD2 (6 bases). Per the germline V gene, CDR1 is MGHRA and CDR2 is YSYEKL. This CDR3 spans 15 amino acids. The V gene lost 3 bases and the J gene lost 4 bases, with 15 bases spanning the gap. This CDR3 is CASSHRVGGRETQYF. CDR3 coding DNA: TGCGCCAGCAGCCATAGAGTGGGGGGTAGAGAGACCCAGTACTTC.

This chain connects TRBV28 to TRBJ1-2, with no clear D. CDR3 size: 13 residues. Germline CDR1 reads MDHEN; CDR2 reads SYDVKM. V lost 3 bases to trimming and J lost 2 bases, with 7 bases between them. For the CDR3, the DNA is TGTGCCAGCAGTTTTGAACAGAACTATGGCTACACCTTC. Encoded protein: CASSFEQNYGYTF.

The chain combines TRBV6-2 or TRBV6-3 with TRBJ1-2, with TRBD1 matching 11 bases. The CDR3 covers 14 residues. V trimming: 2 bases; J trimming: 4 bases; junction bases outside the gene matches: 0. The germline V gene has CDR1 MNHEY and CDR2 SVGEGT. In DNA form, the CDR3 reads TGTGCCAGCAGTTACGGGACAGGGGGCTATGGCTACACCTTC. It translates to CASSYGTGGYGYTF.

V gene TRBV5-8 combines with J gene TRBJ1-5, with D possibly being TRBD1 (6 bases). The length of the CDR3 is 15 residues. Per germline, CDR1 SGHTS and CDR2 YDEGEE. Deletions cut 6 bases from V and 0 bases from J, with 13 bases between. CDR3 nucleotides: TGTGCCAGCACGTCAGGGGTGCATAGCAATCAGCCCCAGCATTTT. This codes for CASTSGVHSNQPQHF.

The chain is built from TRBV6-1 and TRBJ2-1, with TRBD1 matching 7 bases. V dropped 2 bases and J dropped 3; count of bases not matched to a gene: 7. In germline, CDR1 is MNHNS, CDR2 SASEGT. The CDR3 consists of 16 residues. The CDR3 DNA is TGTGCCAGCAGTGAAAGGGGGCGGTCCGACTACAATGAGCAGTTCTTC. Amino acids: CASSERGRSDYNEQFF.

The chain recombines TRBV18 with TRBJ2-2, with D possibly being TRBD1 (6 bases). V was shortened by 3 bases and J by 3 bases, with 8 bases between the two germline ends. The germline CDR1 and CDR2 sequences are KGHSH and LQKENI. The CDR3 totals 14 residues. CDR3 DNA sequence: TGTGCCAGCTCACCGACAGGATACACCGGGGAGCTGTTTTTT. It codes for CASSPTGYTGELFF. Drawing the rest from reference TRBV18 and TRBJ2-2, the complete variable domain is NAGVMQNPRHLVRRRGQEARLRCSPMKGHSHVYWYRQLPEEGLKFMVYLQKENIIDESGMPKERFSAEFPKEGPSILRIQQVVRGDSAAYFCASSPTGYTGELFFGEGSRLTVL.

This clone was seen once. CDR3 loop: CASSRGQARGEKLFF. In DNA form, the CDR3 reads TGTGCCAGCAGTCGCGGACAGGCTCGAGGTGAAAAACTGTTTTTT. J is TRBJ1-4 and V is TRBV25-1, with 7 bases fitting TRBD1. The V gene's germline CDR1 is MGHDK and CDR2 SYGVNS. The CDR3 is made up of 15 amino acids. V lost 5 bases to trimming and J lost 7 bases; unmatched junction nucleotides: 10.

The V gene is TRBV27, the J gene TRBJ2-7; 10 bases agree with TRBD2. Germline CDR1 reads MNHEY; CDR2 reads SMNVEV (reference sequence). The CDR3 runs to 14 residues. The ends lost 10 bases at V and 3 bases at J; junction bases unmatched: 9. In DNA form, the CDR3 reads TGTGCCACCTCCTTGGGGACTAGCGTCTACGAGCAGTACTTC. Its translation is CATSLGTSVYEQYF.

Only one count was recorded for this clone. The rearrangement uses TRBV6-5 and TRBJ1-1; 11 bases map to TRBD1. Unmatched junction bases numbered 7, after V lost 6 bases and J lost 4 bases. Germline CDR1 reads MNHEY; CDR2 reads SVGAGI. The CDR3 is made up of 15 amino acids. This chain's CDR3 is CASRRGGTGGTEAFF. The CDR3 DNA reads as TGTGCCAGCAGGCGGGGCGGGACAGGGGGCACTGAAGCTTTCTTT.

The chain is built from TRBV6-2 or TRBV6-3 and TRBJ2-3; 11 bases map to TRBD2. The CDR3 contains 15 residues. Germline V gives CDR1 MNHEY, CDR2 SVGEGT. The V and J ends lost 5 bases and 8 bases, in that order; junction bases with no gene match: 9. The DNA of the CDR3 is TGTGCCAGCAGTCCCCATCTAGCGGGGGGTGGTACGCAGTATTTT. It translates to CASSPHLAGGGTQYF.

V gene TRBV4-3 combines with J gene TRBJ2-1; TRBD2 matches 9 bases. This CDR3 spans 16 amino acids. The germline CDR1 and CDR2 sequences are LGHNA and YSLEER. J lost 7 bases, V lost 0 bases, and 7 bases had no gene match. CDR3 amino acids: CASSQDRAGGGNEQFF. The CDR3 DNA sequence: TGCGCCAGCAGCCAAGATCGAGCGGGGGGAGGGAATGAGCAGTTCTTC.

V gene TRBV4-1 combines with J gene TRBJ2-5; 11 nucleotides align to TRBD1. CDR3 length: 16 residues. The germline V gene has CDR1 MGHRA and CDR2 YSYEKL. The V gene end was trimmed by 3 bases and the J gene end by 5 bases; junction bases not matched to a gene: 8. CDR3 coding DNA: TGCGCCAGCAGCCATTCAGGACAGGGGGCCCCCGAGACCCAGTACTTC. This translates into CASSHSGQGAPETQYF.

This chain joins TRBV7-2 and TRBJ1-2; 8 nucleotides match TRBD1. The CDR3 runs 14 residues. Losses at the gene ends were 5 bases for V and 4 bases for J; bases not matched to a gene: 6. Germline CDR1 is SGHTA and CDR2 is FQGNSA. CDR3 protein: CASSLQGEGYGYTF. Here the CDR3 DNA reads TGTGCCAGCAGCCTACAGGGGGAAGGCTATGGCTACACCTTC.

This chain joins TRBV7-3 and TRBJ2-5; D ambiguous. Trimming cost V 2 bases and J 2 bases, with 6 bases left between them. CDR1 is SGHTA, CDR2 FQGTGA, per germline. The CDR3 consists of 13 residues. The CDR3 here is CASSLAVQETQYF. The CDR3 nucleotides are TGTGCCAGCAGCTTAGCGGTTCAAGAGACCCAGTACTTC. Based on the CDR3 plus reference TRBV7-3 and TRBJ2-5, the full variable domain is GAGVSQTPSNKVTEKGKYVELRCDPISGHTALYWYRQSLGQGPEFLIYFQGTGAADDSGLPNDRFFAVRPEGSVSTLKIQRTERGDSAVYLCASSLAVQETQYFGPGTRLLVL.

The chain joins TRBV9 to TRBJ1-6, with D tentatively TRBD1 (5 bases). Trimming took off 3 bases at V and 4 bases at J, with 8 bases between the two ends. The CDR3 covers 14 residues. Germline CDR1 and CDR2: SGDLS and YYNGEE. CDR3 bases: TGTGCCAGCAGCGCGCAGGGTTATAATTCACCCCTCCACTTT. It encodes CASSAQGYNSPLHF.